This T cell receptor beta chain was sequenced for a study of blood T cell repertoires in COVID-19. As for the study in general: Spain, Italy and the United States supplied samples that represented acute and convalescent COVID-19. Sample material is recorded as cDNA or gDNA derived from T cells, B-cell-depleted T cells, or PBMCs.

This CDR3 is built from 13 residues. The V gene end was trimmed by 6 bases and the J gene end by 7 bases; junction bases not matched to a gene: 6. Original analysis: By means of reference gene primer amplification, nucleated cell counts were estimated. Measured with immunoSEQ multiplex PCR; TCRdb has only the in-frame clones, and not every one. The V and J calls and clone size come from that table; D and trimming were worked out from the DNA. This table has some 220,000 clones, roughly 85% appearing once. The source is a man in his forties or fifties with COVID-19, enrolled during active disease. This sequence joins TRBV12-3 or TRBV12-4 and TRBJ1-5, with TRBD1 identical over 7 bases. Sequencing was performed on peripheral blood. The CDR3 sequence is CASREGAGQPQHF. The CDR3 bases are TGTGCCAGCAGAGAGGGGGCTGGCCAGCCCCAGCATTTT.